This TCR beta chain stems from a study of shared clonotypes between healthy human individuals. Only in-frame clones appear in the TCRdb table, and some are missing; sequencing was by immunoSEQ multiplex PCR. The sample contains millions of clones, approximately 95% of which appear only once. Germline V gene lookup returns CDR1 MNHNS and CDR2 SASEGT. There are 14 residues in the CDR3. Trimming shortened V by 4 bases and J by 3 bases, and 12 bases separated the two germline ends. Material: naive CD4+ T cells sorted from blood. The subset: CD45RA+ positively selected. This receptor was identified in a man younger than 30 in good health. V is TRBV6-1 and J is TRBJ1-1, with a weak D call TRBD1 (5 bases). CDR3 DNA sequence: TGTGCCAGCAGTGCCGGGGGGGATTACACTGAAGCTTTCTTT. This codes for CASSAGGDYTEAFF.